This is a list of T cell receptor beta chains from one sample in a study of neurological immune-mediated disorders. TCRdb recomputed calls from the 5' RACE reads with MiXCR, one row per CDR3 protein. The sample includes tens of thousands of distinct CDR3 sequences, around 5.2% of them seen just once. The sample consisted of PBMCs. The receptors here all came from a man younger than 30 with multiple sclerosis. CDR3s include the opening cysteine and the closing phenylalanine or tryptophan. Each record gives: J gene, V gene, D gene, clone size, CDR3 DNA, CDR3 protein. The D gene is left open where the match is weak. Rows give clone size only sometimes, using once, few, many, or a class for an expanded clone.

j_call: TRBJ2-3
v_call: TRBV20-1
d_call: -
clone_size: -
cdr3_nt: TGCAGCGCCGCGGTCAGGATAGACACAGATACGCAGTATTTT
cdr3_aa: CSAAVRIDTDTQYF

j_call: TRBJ1-1
v_call: TRBV7-9
d_call: -
clone_size: many
cdr3_nt: TGTGCCAGCAGCGTGACTAAATCGAACACTGAAGCTTTCTTT
cdr3_aa: CASSVTKSNTEAFF

j_call: TRBJ1-6
v_call: TRBV5-1
d_call: -
clone_size: -
cdr3_nt: TGCGCCAGCAGCTTGCAAGACCATAATTCACCCCTCCACTTT
cdr3_aa: CASSLQDHNSPLHF

j_call: TRBJ2-3
v_call: TRBV7-2
d_call: -
clone_size: many
cdr3_nt: TGTGCCAGCAGCTTAGATGGACACAGCACAGATACGCAGTATTTT
cdr3_aa: CASSLDGHSTDTQYF

j_call: TRBJ2-3
v_call: TRBV2
d_call: TRBD2
clone_size: few
cdr3_nt: TGTGCCAGCAGTGAATCTCGGGTAGCGGGAGTTCCCACAGATACGCAGTATTTT
cdr3_aa: CASSESRVAGVPTDTQYF

j_call: TRBJ1-6
v_call: TRBV12-3/TRBV12-4
d_call: -
clone_size: many
cdr3_nt: TGTGCCAGCACCGGGGATCCGGGAAGGACACCCCTCCACTTT
cdr3_aa: CASTGDPGRTPLHF

j_call: TRBJ2-7
v_call: TRBV20-1
d_call: TRBD2
clone_size: few
cdr3_nt: TGTAGTGCCGGGACTAGCGGGGACGAGCAGTACTTC
cdr3_aa: CSAGTSGDEQYF

j_call: TRBJ2-7
v_call: TRBV14
d_call: TRBD1
clone_size: many
cdr3_nt: TGTGCCAGCAGCCAAAGGACAGGGAGCCACGAGCAGTACTTC
cdr3_aa: CASSQRTGSHEQYF

j_call: TRBJ2-5
v_call: TRBV11-2
d_call: -
clone_size: -
cdr3_nt: TGTGCCAGCAGCTTTAAGTTGGGAAGTCAAGAGACCCAGTACTTC
cdr3_aa: CASSFKLGSQETQYF

j_call: TRBJ1-2
v_call: TRBV12-3/TRBV12-4
d_call: -
clone_size: many
cdr3_nt: TGTGCCAGCAGTTTAGGTCGGGTTGGCTACACCTTC
cdr3_aa: CASSLGRVGYTF

j_call: TRBJ2-3
v_call: TRBV2
d_call: -
clone_size: many
cdr3_nt: TGTGCCAGCGGGCCTGATACGCAGTATTTT
cdr3_aa: CASGPDTQYF

j_call: TRBJ2-6
v_call: TRBV5-1
d_call: TRBD1
clone_size: many
cdr3_nt: TGCGCCAGCAGCTTGGAGGGGACAGGGGCTGGGGCCAACGTCCTGACTTTC
cdr3_aa: CASSLEGTGAGANVLTF

j_call: TRBJ1-1
v_call: TRBV12-3/TRBV12-4
d_call: -
clone_size: many
cdr3_nt: TGTGCCAGCAGTTTGAAGGGAGGGGGCACTGAAGCTTTCTTT
cdr3_aa: CASSLKGGGTEAFF

j_call: TRBJ2-2
v_call: TRBV20-1
d_call: -
clone_size: many
cdr3_nt: TGCAGTGCTGGAAAGTGGACTGAGAACACCGGGGAGCTGTTTTTT
cdr3_aa: CSAGKWTENTGELFF

j_call: TRBJ1-1
v_call: TRBV2
d_call: -
clone_size: few
cdr3_nt: TGTGCCAGCATGGGAAACCCGAACACTGAAGCTTTCTTT
cdr3_aa: CASMGNPNTEAFF

j_call: TRBJ2-7
v_call: TRBV6-5
d_call: -
clone_size: many
cdr3_nt: TGTGCCAGCAGTTACTCGATTCTACCTTCCTACGAGCAGTACTTC
cdr3_aa: CASSYSILPSYEQYF

j_call: TRBJ1-2
v_call: TRBV11-2
d_call: -
clone_size: few
cdr3_nt: TGTGCCAGCAGCTTAGATAGGCCCCGCGGTGGCTACACCTTC
cdr3_aa: CASSLDRPRGGYTF

j_call: TRBJ2-7
v_call: TRBV18
d_call: TRBD2
clone_size: many
cdr3_nt: TGTGCCAGCTCGCCTAGCGGGAGCCCTTCCTACGAGCAGTACTTC
cdr3_aa: CASSPSGSPSYEQYF

j_call: TRBJ2-2
v_call: TRBV3-1
d_call: -
clone_size: many
cdr3_nt: TGTGCCAGCAGCTGGGGACCTCACAAGGGGGACACCGGGGAGCTGTTTTTT
cdr3_aa: CASSWGPHKGDTGELFF

j_call: TRBJ2-7
v_call: TRBV5-1
d_call: -
clone_size: -
cdr3_nt: TGCGCCAGCAGCTTGGATGCCCAGGGCCCCTACGAGCAGTACTTC
cdr3_aa: CASSLDAQGPYEQYF

j_call: TRBJ1-1
v_call: TRBV7-3
d_call: TRBD1
clone_size: many
cdr3_nt: TGTGCCAGCAGCTCTAGAATAACAGGGGCCATGAACACTGAAGCTTTCTTT
cdr3_aa: CASSSRITGAMNTEAFF

j_call: TRBJ2-7
v_call: TRBV7-6
d_call: -
clone_size: -
cdr3_nt: TGTGCCAGCAGCTTGTCGCTCCGGCACGAGCAGTACTTC
cdr3_aa: CASSLSLRHEQYF

j_call: TRBJ2-7
v_call: TRBV20-1
d_call: TRBD2
clone_size: many
cdr3_nt: TGCAGTGCTAGAACCGCGGGGGGGAGTTACGAGCACCAGTACTTC
cdr3_aa: CSARTAGGSYEHQYF

j_call: TRBJ1-1
v_call: TRBV12-3/TRBV12-4
d_call: -
clone_size: many
cdr3_nt: TGTGCCAGCAGTCCCGGGACTGAAGCTTTCTTT
cdr3_aa: CASSPGTEAFF

j_call: TRBJ2-7
v_call: TRBV29-1
d_call: -
clone_size: many
cdr3_nt: TGCAGCGTTGGCGGCCGGGCTGCGATCGAGCAGTACTTC
cdr3_aa: CSVGGRAAIEQYF

j_call: TRBJ1-6
v_call: TRBV3-1
d_call: -
clone_size: many
cdr3_nt: TGTGCCAGCGAGGGTCGCGGTTCACCCCTCCACTTT
cdr3_aa: CASEGRGSPLHF

j_call: TRBJ2-7
v_call: TRBV14
d_call: TRBD2
clone_size: many
cdr3_nt: TGTGCCAGCAGCCAAAGGCGGGGGGGCGAGCAGTACTTC
cdr3_aa: CASSQRRGGEQYF

j_call: TRBJ2-7
v_call: TRBV20-1
d_call: TRBD2
clone_size: -
cdr3_nt: TGCAGTGCCCTTGGACTAGCGGATCTAGAGCAGTACTTC
cdr3_aa: CSALGLADLEQYF

j_call: TRBJ1-2
v_call: TRBV7-6
d_call: -
clone_size: many
cdr3_nt: TGTGCCAGCAGCTTAGGGCAGGGGCTCCCCTATGGCTACACCTTC
cdr3_aa: CASSLGQGLPYGYTF

j_call: TRBJ2-3
v_call: TRBV7-9
d_call: -
clone_size: many
cdr3_nt: TGTGCCAGCAGCTCTCGGACATCAACCTCCACAGATACGCAGTATTTT
cdr3_aa: CASSSRTSTSTDTQYF

j_call: TRBJ2-1
v_call: TRBV5-1
d_call: TRBD2
clone_size: many
cdr3_nt: TGCGCCAGCAGCCGAAATAGCGGGGGCCTATCTTACAATGAGCAGTTCTTC
cdr3_aa: CASSRNSGGLSYNEQFF

j_call: TRBJ2-3
v_call: TRBV20-1
d_call: -
clone_size: many
cdr3_nt: TGCAGTGCTAGTAACTTCCGAGGGGTAGCAGATACGCAGTATTTT
cdr3_aa: CSASNFRGVADTQYF

j_call: TRBJ1-5
v_call: TRBV5-1
d_call: -
clone_size: -
cdr3_nt: TGCGCCAGCAGCCCTGGGGGGTTCGGTAGCAATCAGCCCCAGAATTTT
cdr3_aa: CASSPGGFGSNQPQNF

j_call: TRBJ2-7
v_call: TRBV5-1
d_call: TRBD2
clone_size: many
cdr3_nt: TGCGCCAGCTCGCCGGGACTAGCGGCGAATTCCTACGAGCAGTACTTC
cdr3_aa: CASSPGLAANSYEQYF

j_call: TRBJ2-2
v_call: TRBV12-3/TRBV12-4
d_call: -
clone_size: many
cdr3_nt: TGTGCCAGCAGTTTTCGTCCCGGGGAGCTGTTTTTT
cdr3_aa: CASSFRPGELFF

j_call: TRBJ1-2
v_call: TRBV18
d_call: -
clone_size: -
cdr3_nt: TGTGCCAGCTCACCACGGGCAGCCTCTAATTATGGCTACACCTTC
cdr3_aa: CASSPRAASNYGYTF

j_call: TRBJ1-1
v_call: TRBV7-9
d_call: TRBD1
clone_size: many
cdr3_nt: TGTGCCAGCAGCTTGCTGACAGGGGGCGCGGATGAAGCTTTCTTT
cdr3_aa: CASSLLTGGADEAFF

j_call: TRBJ2-4
v_call: TRBV5-6
d_call: -
clone_size: many
cdr3_nt: TGTGCCAGCAGCCCCGTATTCGGTGGGGCCAAAAACATTCAGTACTTC
cdr3_aa: CASSPVFGGAKNIQYF

j_call: TRBJ2-5
v_call: TRBV5-1
d_call: -
clone_size: many
cdr3_nt: TGCGCCAGCAGCTTGCAACAGAGCCAGGAGACCCAGTACTTC
cdr3_aa: CASSLQQSQETQYF

j_call: TRBJ2-3
v_call: TRBV5-1
d_call: TRBD2
clone_size: many
cdr3_nt: TGCGCCAGCAGCTTGCCCTGGGCGGGAGTCACAGATACGCAGTATTTT
cdr3_aa: CASSLPWAGVTDTQYF

j_call: TRBJ2-7
v_call: TRBV7-9
d_call: TRBD2
clone_size: many
cdr3_nt: TGTGCCAGCAGCACAGAAGGGACTATGTTCTTC
cdr3_aa: CASSTEGTMFF

j_call: TRBJ2-5
v_call: TRBV27
d_call: -
clone_size: many
cdr3_nt: TGTGCCAGCAACCGCAGGGGAGGCCAAGAGACCCAGTACTTC
cdr3_aa: CASNRRGGQETQYF

j_call: TRBJ1-4
v_call: TRBV5-1
d_call: TRBD1
clone_size: many
cdr3_nt: TGCGCCAGCAGCCAGGGGGCGGATGAAAAACTGTTTTTT
cdr3_aa: CASSQGADEKLFF

j_call: TRBJ1-5
v_call: TRBV30
d_call: -
clone_size: -
cdr3_nt: TGTGCCTGGAGTGAACAGGGTAATCAGCCCCAGAATTTT
cdr3_aa: CAWSEQGNQPQNF

j_call: TRBJ1-1
v_call: TRBV20-1
d_call: -
clone_size: many
cdr3_nt: TGCAGTGGACTAGGGTGGGAAGGCACTGAAGCTTTCTTT
cdr3_aa: CSGLGWEGTEAFF

j_call: TRBJ1-6
v_call: TRBV20-1
d_call: TRBD1
clone_size: many
cdr3_nt: TGCAGTGCTAGTGGGTTGGGCCCAGGGGGAAAGTCGGTCTCACCCCTCCACTTT
cdr3_aa: CSASGLGPGGKSVSPLHF

j_call: TRBJ2-3
v_call: TRBV6-1
d_call: -
clone_size: many
cdr3_nt: TGTGCCAGCCCGGGATGGAGGGCGGGCACAGATACGCAGTATTTT
cdr3_aa: CASPGWRAGTDTQYF

j_call: TRBJ1-1
v_call: TRBV5-1
d_call: TRBD1
clone_size: many
cdr3_nt: TGCGCCAGCAGCTTGGTTCCAGGGGGCACTGAAGCTTTCTTT
cdr3_aa: CASSLVPGGTEAFF

j_call: TRBJ2-3
v_call: TRBV20-1
d_call: -
clone_size: many
cdr3_nt: TGCAGTGCTAGAAGGTCGTACAGTGAAGATACGCAGTATTTT
cdr3_aa: CSARRSYSEDTQYF

j_call: TRBJ2-3
v_call: TRBV6-2/TRBV6-3
d_call: -
clone_size: many
cdr3_nt: TGTGCCAGCAGCGACGGGTCTGGGTCCGCAGATACGCAGTATTTT
cdr3_aa: CASSDGSGSADTQYF

j_call: TRBJ2-7
v_call: TRBV5-5
d_call: TRBD1
clone_size: many
cdr3_nt: TGTGCCAGCAGCTTGGAACAGGGGAGCTCCTACGAGCAGTACTTC
cdr3_aa: CASSLEQGSSYEQYF

j_call: TRBJ1-1
v_call: TRBV9
d_call: -
clone_size: many
cdr3_nt: TGTGCCAGCAGCCTTAATATCGGGGCACTCGGGGGGAACACTGAAGCTTTCTTT
cdr3_aa: CASSLNIGALGGNTEAFF

j_call: TRBJ1-1
v_call: TRBV7-3
d_call: -
clone_size: many
cdr3_nt: TGTGCCAGCAGCCGAGACCTCTACACTGAAGCTTTCTTT
cdr3_aa: CASSRDLYTEAFF

j_call: TRBJ2-3
v_call: TRBV15
d_call: -
clone_size: many
cdr3_nt: TGTGCCACCAGCAGAGATTTGGGGGCAGATACGCAGTATTTT
cdr3_aa: CATSRDLGADTQYF